This T cell receptor beta chain derives from a study of blood T cell repertoires in COVID-19. Turning to the study itself: Spain, Italy and the United States supplied samples that represented acute and convalescent COVID-19.

This clone came up once. V was pared by 3 bases and J by 7 bases, with 6 bases of the junction left unmatched. Germline V lookup: CDR1 DFQATT, CDR2 SNEGSKA (reference sequence). CDR3 length: 14 residues. Clones were read by immunoSEQ multiplex PCR, and TCRdb kept only the in-frame ones, dropping some. Of fewer than 200,000 clones detected, roughly 84% appear once; the ten largest clones hold less than 3.5%. Participants came from fewer than 25 US areas, aged roughly 18 to 100 years. The sample taken for sequencing was PBMCs or T cells enriched from blood (not recorded which). This receptor was obtained from a woman aged 25 to 39 who had been exposed to COVID-19. The J gene is TRBJ1-4, the V gene TRBV20-1; 9 bases line up with TRBD1. The CDR3 reads CSASRTGAGEKLFF. The DNA of the CDR3 is TGCAGTGCTAGTAGGACAGGGGCGGGTGAAAAACTGTTTTTT.